The 20 T cell receptor beta chains below come from one sample, sequenced in a study of cytomegalovirus exposure and HLA in healthy donors (dated by TCRdb to about 2017). Libraries were prepared through the immunoSEQ multiplex PCR assay. The multiplex PCR relied on a mix of 60 forward primers for TCR Vbeta segments and 13 reverse primers for TCR Jbeta segments. Not all clones reach the TCRdb copy of this immuneACCESS table, which keeps in-frame sequences only. Checked studies attribute under half of the gap to unresolved V genes and leave the rest unexplained. In this sample the table shows 250,000 to 350,000 clones, 75% to 90% of which occur a single time. The top ten constitute about 0.28% of the sample. The material sequenced was PBMCs. The receptor source for this set is a girl aged 2-10 years in good health and CMV-seronegative.

CDR3: CASSSPSAGNTDTQYF. The CDR3 DNA sequence: TGTGCCAGCAGCTCCCCATCGGCGGGAAACACAGATACGCAGTATTTT. The gene calls are TRBV5-4 and TRBJ2-3; possibly TRBD2 for D (6 bases). The CDR3 sequence is 16 residues long. Germline V gives CDR1 SGHNT, CDR2 YYREEE (reference sequence). V gave up 3 bases and J gave up 2 bases, with 16 bases separating them.

The chain joins TRBV6-5 to TRBJ2-3; no clear D gene. Per the germline V gene, CDR1 is MNHEY and CDR2 is SVGAGI. Trimming shortened V by 5 bases and J by 3 bases, and 12 bases separated the two germline ends. The CDR3 totals 14 residues. The CDR3 DNA is TGTGCCAGCAGTCAGACTGACTCTACAGATACGCAGTATTTT. Its translation is CASSQTDSTDTQYF.

The gene calls are TRBV28 and TRBJ2-5; possible D gene TRBD2, 6 bases. Germline CDR1 and CDR2: MDHEN and SYDVKM. This CDR3 comprises 12 residues. The V end lost 6 bases, the J end lost 5 bases, and 10 bases lay between the germline ends. CDR3 amino acids: CASRTSRETQYF. Here the CDR3 DNA reads TGTGCCAGCAGAACTAGCCGGGAGACCCAGTACTTC.

The chain links TRBV18 to TRBJ2-1; 8 positions agree with TRBD2. Germline V gives CDR1 KGHSH, CDR2 LQKENI. There are 17 residues in the CDR3. The V and J ends lost 4 bases and 3 bases, in that order; junction bases with no gene match: 11. CDR3 amino acids: CASSLRLSGSIYNEQFF. CDR3 DNA sequence: TGTGCCAGCTCACTGCGATTAAGCGGGAGTATCTACAATGAGCAGTTCTTC. Full variable domain (rest looked up from reference TRBV18 and TRBJ2-1): NAGVMQNPRHLVRRRGQEARLRCSPMKGHSHVYWYRQLPEEGLKFMVYLQKENIIDESGMPKERFSAEFPKEGPSILRIQQVVRGDSAAYFCASSLRLSGSIYNEQFFGPGTRLTVL.

This clone showed up just a few times. The DNA for the CDR3 is TGCAGCGTGGGACAGGGAGATCAGCCCCAGCATTTT. Translated, it gives CSVGQGDQPQHF. The rearrangement joins TRBV29-1 to TRBJ1-5, with 9 bases matching TRBD1. The CDR3 has 12 residues. Losses at the gene ends were 6 bases for V and 5 bases for J; bases not matched to a gene: 2. Germline V CDR1 and CDR2: SQVTM, ANQGSEA.

The rearrangement joins TRBV10-3 to TRBJ1-3; no clear D gene. V lost 2 bases and J lost 0, with 5 bases in between. The CDR3 runs 14 residues. CDR1 is ENHRY, CDR2 SYGVKD, per germline. CDR3: CAISEGLSGNTIYF. As DNA, the CDR3 is TGTGCCATCAGTGAGGGCCTCTCTGGAAACACCATATATTTT.

The CDR3 loop reads CASSLDGVAFF. For the CDR3, the DNA is TGTGCCAGCAGCTTGGACGGGGTCGCGTTTTTT. The J gene is TRBJ2-2, the V gene TRBV7-6; D may be TRBD2 (5 bases). The CDR3 runs to 11 residues. V dropped 3 bases and J dropped 16 bases, with 12 bases sitting between them. The germline CDR1 and CDR2 sequences are SGHVS and FNYEAQ.

This clone was seen just once. One end of the junction varies from germline; a read error may be responsible. The identical CDR3 is also encoded by other nucleotide sequences in the sample. The rearrangement joins TRBV14 to TRBJ2-5, with 7 bases identical to TRBD1. The CDR3 sequence is 13 residues long. Looked up from germline, CDR1 is SGHDN and CDR2 is FVKESK. The CDR3 sequence is CASSRTGEETQYF. Written as DNA, the CDR3 is TGTGCCAGCAGCCGGACAGGAGAAGAGACTCAGTACTTC.

This clone was seen a few times. J is TRBJ2-5 and V is TRBV28, with TRBD2 identical over 8 bases. V shed 2 bases, J shed 1 base, and the junction held 3 bases outside the gene matches. This CDR3 region has 15 residues. CDR1 and CDR2 from the germline V gene are MDHEN and SYDVKM. CDR3 residues: CASSLILAGQETQYF. The CDR3, as DNA: TGTGCCAGCAGTTTAATTCTAGCGGGCCAAGAGACCCAGTACTTC.

This chain joins TRBV2 and TRBJ1-5; TRBD1 matches 9 bases. The CDR3 contains 16 residues. CDR1 and CDR2 from the germline V gene are SNHLY and FYNNEI. Trimming took 2 bases from V and 7 from J; bases not matched to a gene: 9. The CDR3 sequence: CASSEFGTGNGQPQHF. The CDR3 coding sequence is TGTGCCAGCAGTGAATTTGGGACAGGGAACGGCCAGCCCCAGCATTTT.

The rearrangement links TRBV6-6 to TRBJ2-4, with 10 bases fitting TRBD1. This CDR3 spans 12 amino acids. CDR1 is MNHNY and CDR2 is SVGAGI in the germline V gene (reference sequence). The junction had 4 bases not matched to a gene; V was cut back by 8 bases and J by 9 bases. CDR3 DNA: TGTGCCAGCGGGACAGGGGTGGGCATTCAGTACTTC. Translation: CASGTGVGIQYF.

This clone was seen only a few times. This chain connects TRBV5-4 to TRBJ1-1; tentatively, D is TRBD1 (5 bases). The CDR3 sequence is 13 residues long. Deletions cut 0 bases from V and 3 bases from J, with 6 bases between. Germline loops: CDR1 SGHNT, CDR2 YYREEE (reference sequence). The CDR3 bases are TGTGCCAGCAGCTTGGGGGGGGACACTGAAGCTTTCTTT. Its translation: CASSLGGDTEAFF.

The J gene is TRBJ1-1, the V gene TRBV19, with D possibly matching TRBD1 (6 bases). The germline gives CDR1 LNHDA, CDR2 SQIVND (reference sequence). The CDR3 extends over 15 amino acids. Trimming removed 7 bases at V and 8 bases at J, with 23 bases between. This CDR3 is CASTKTGTIKLEAFF. The CDR3 region has the DNA TGTGCCAGTACTAAAACGGGGACAATCAAACTGGAAGCTTTCTTT. Full variable domain (remainder filled in from reference TRBV19 and TRBJ1-1): DGGITQSPKYLFRKEGQNVTLSCEQNLNHDAMYWYRQDPGQGLRLIYYSQIVNDFQKGDIAEGYSVSREKKESFPLTVTSAQKNPTAFYLCASTKTGTIKLEAFFGQGTRLTVV.

The rearrangement joins TRBV6-5 to TRBJ2-7, with a weak D call TRBD2 (6 bases). Deletions cut 4 bases from V and 3 bases from J, with 13 bases between. There are 14 residues in the CDR3. Germline CDR1 is MNHEY and CDR2 is SVGAGI. The CDR3 here is CASSFGGSLYEQYF. In DNA form, the CDR3 reads TGTGCCAGCAGTTTTGGGGGGTCCCTCTACGAGCAGTACTTC.

V usage is TRBV7-9 and J usage is TRBJ1-2; D call uncertain. Germline V gene lookup returns CDR1 SEHNR and CDR2 FQNEAQ (reference sequence). Deletions cut 5 bases from V and 7 bases from J, with 29 bases between. CDR3 length equals 18 residues. The CDR3 here is CASSKSGPGPLGMGGYTF. The CDR3, as DNA: TGTGCCAGCAGCAAAAGCGGCCCCGGGCCACTGGGGATGGGTGGCTACACCTTC. Complete variable domain (other parts from reference TRBV7-9 and TRBJ1-2): DTGVSQNPRHKITKRGQNVTFRCDPISEHNRLYWYRQTLGQGPEFLTYFQNEAQLEKSRLLSDRFSAERPKGSFSTLEIQRTEQGDSAMYLCASSKSGPGPLGMGGYTFGSGTRLTVV.

The V call is TRBV11-2, the J call TRBJ2-5; no firm D call. CDR1 and CDR2 from the germline V gene are SGHAT and FQNNGV. This CDR3 has 13 residues. V lost 5 bases to trimming and J lost 5 bases, with 12 bases between them. The CDR3 region has the DNA TGTGCCAGCAGCCTCCCACCCGCGGAGACCCAGTACTTC. Amino acids: CASSLPPAETQYF.

This chain links TRBV5-1 with TRBJ2-5; a weak D match, TRBD2 (6 bases). The CDR3 covers 12 residues. V dropped 4 bases and J dropped 5 bases, with 9 bases sitting between them. The germline V gene has CDR1 SGHRS and CDR2 YFSETQ. As DNA, the CDR3 is TGCGCCAGCAGCACAAGCGGGGAGACCCAGTACTTC. The encoded protein is CASSTSGETQYF. The whole variable domain, remainder taken from reference TRBV5-1 and TRBJ2-5, is KAGVTQTPRYLIKTRGQQVTLSCSPISGHRSVSWYQQTPGQGLQFLFEYFSETQRNKGNFPGRFSGRQFSNSRSEMNVSTLELGDSALYLCASSTSGETQYFGPGTRLLVL.

This clone appeared a single time. The V gene is TRBV25-1, the J gene TRBJ2-2; TRBD2 might be the D (6 bases). This CDR3 region has 13 residues. Germline loops: CDR1 MGHDK, CDR2 SYGVNS. V lost 3 bases, J lost 9 bases, and 11 bases lay in between. For the CDR3, the DNA is TGTGCCAGCAGTGAGCGGAGGGCCCGGGAGCTGTTTTTT. Translating it yields CASSERRARELFF. The full variable domain, with the rest looked up from reference TRBV25-1 and TRBJ2-2, is EADIYQTPRYLVIGTGKKITLECSQTMGHDKMYWYQQDPGMELHLIHYSYGVNSTEKGDLSSESTVSRIRTEHFPLTLESARPSHTSQYLCASSERRARELFFGEGSRLTVL.

The chain couples TRBV9 to TRBJ2-1; D possibly corresponds to TRBD2 (6 bases). The germline V gene encodes CDR1 SGDLS and CDR2 YYNGEE. V dropped 0 bases and J dropped 5 bases, with 12 bases sitting between them. There are 15 residues in the CDR3. The CDR3 DNA reads TGTGCCAGCAGCGTAGCCGGGGGAGGTCACAATGAGCAGTTCTTC. Its protein is CASSVAGGGHNEQFF.

The chain employs TRBV30 and TRBJ2-1, with TRBD1 as a possible D gene (6 bases). Germline V CDR1 and CDR2: GTSNPN, SVGIG (reference sequence). The CDR3 is 13 amino acids. Trimming took off 4 bases at V and 2 bases at J, with 9 bases between the two ends. For the CDR3, the DNA is TGTGCCTGGACTAGGGGGACCTACAATGAGCAGTTCTTC. It yields the protein CAWTRGTYNEQFF.